This paragraph covers one T cell receptor beta chain sequence. Sequencing of TCR beta, carried out with a high-throughput approach, was applied to CD8+ and CD4+ T cells from the blood. CDR1 SGHNT and CDR2 YENEEA come from the germline V gene. The ends lost 6 bases at V and 7 bases at J; junction bases unmatched: 6. The CDR3 is made up of 13 amino acids. An amount of RNA that ranged from 0.5 to 1 ug was reverse transcribed with random hexamers. One entry per CDR3 protein results from TCRdb running MiXCR on the immunoSEQ multiplex PCR reads. The sample has approximately 100,000 distinct CDR3 sequences, about 90% seen once. The sample belongs to a study of CD8 T cells in Susac syndrome.

J is TRBJ1-3 and V is TRBV11-3, with 7 bases matching TRBD1. This clonotype originated in a human donor in good health. Sequencing was done on a sample of CD4+ T cells from PBMCs. CDR3 loop: CASSKGAKNTIYF. CDR3 coding DNA: TGTGCCAGCAGTAAGGGGGCGAAGAACACCATATATTTT. The variable domain in full, completed from reference TRBV11-3 and TRBJ1-3, reads EAGVVQSPRYKIIEKKQPVAFWCNPISGHNTLYWYLQNLGQGPELLIRYENEEAVDDSQLPKDRFSAERLKGVDSTLKIQPAELGDSAVYLCASSKGAKNTIYFGEGSWLTVV.